This entry features one TCR beta chain sequence. The antigen is undetermined. This entry belongs to a study of cytomegalovirus exposure and HLA in healthy donors. Overall study: T cells numbering about 200 million yielded some 120 million unique TCR beta sequences in an earlier analysis. Some 90 million unique TCRs from HLA-typed donors were held in an early data release.

60 Vbeta and 13 Jbeta primers were used in PCR. Clones were read by immunoSEQ multiplex PCR, and TCRdb kept only the in-frame ones, dropping some. The profile shows about 120,000 clones, approximately 75% of them singletons. Study-wide results and caveats: The study had only CMV serostatus as immune exposure information. Other equally common chains were less clonally expanded than HLA-associated TCR beta chains, a later analysis showed.

The sample comprised PBMCs. The clonotype comes from a middle-aged man in good health and CMV-seronegative.

CDR3 protein: CAISESAELAGGTSGELFF. The CDR3 DNA is TGTGCCATCAGTGAGTCGGCGGAACTAGCGGGCGGGACCAGCGGGGAGCTGTTTTTT. The chain uses TRBV10-3 and TRBJ2-2; TRBD2 matches at 9 bases. From germline, CDR1 is ENHRY and CDR2 SYGVKD. J gave up 7 bases and V 0 bases, and 15 bases lay outside the gene matches. The CDR3 has 19 residues.